The clone carrying this T cell receptor beta chain was counted ten times or more. Its antigen is currently unknown. This sample was taken from a study of T cell repertoires in cytomegalovirus infection. Turning to the study itself: Matching HLA type and CMV infection were both indicated by public TCR beta signatures. Study observations and caveats: Ex vivo, HLA-C-restricted CMV-specific TCR beta clonotypes prevailed over the rest of the response.

J gave up 3 bases and V 6 bases, and 6 bases lay outside the gene matches. This CDR3 region has 15 residues. One entry per CDR3 protein results from TCRdb running MiXCR on the reads. The sample shows roughly 120,000 distinct CDR3 sequences, around a tenth of them seen only once. J is TRBJ2-7 and V is TRBV12-3 or TRBV12-4, with TRBD2 identical over 12 bases. The sample comprised PBMCs, sequenced either directly or after in vitro stimulation (not recorded which). This receptor was identified in a human donor in good health (CMV status not recorded). Some clones in this sample may be carry-over from other donors' samples. The CDR3 DNA reads as TGTGCCAGCAGGGAAGGGACTAGCGGGCTCTACGAGCAGTACTTC. Its translation is CASREGTSGLYEQYF.